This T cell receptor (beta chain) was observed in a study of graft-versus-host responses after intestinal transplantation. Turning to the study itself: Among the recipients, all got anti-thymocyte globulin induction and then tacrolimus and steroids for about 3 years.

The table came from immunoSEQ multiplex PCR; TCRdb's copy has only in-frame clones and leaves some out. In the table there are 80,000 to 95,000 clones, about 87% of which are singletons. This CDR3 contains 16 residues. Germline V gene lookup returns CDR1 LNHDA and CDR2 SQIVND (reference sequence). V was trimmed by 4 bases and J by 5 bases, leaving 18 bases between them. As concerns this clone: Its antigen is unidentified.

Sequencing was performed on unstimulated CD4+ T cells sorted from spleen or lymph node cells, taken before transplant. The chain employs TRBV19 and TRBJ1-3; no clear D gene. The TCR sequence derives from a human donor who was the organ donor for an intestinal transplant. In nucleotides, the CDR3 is TGTGCCAGTAGTACGACTCGGCGTGGGTCCCGAAACACCATATATTTT. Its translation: CASSTTRRGSRNTIYF.